One T cell receptor (beta chain) is described in this entry. The ends were cut back, 4 bases at V and 8 bases at J, with 17 bases in the middle. Germline V gene data show CDR1 as SGHAT and CDR2 as FQNNGV. The CDR3 is made up of 14 amino acids. The data are from a study of blood T cell repertoires in COVID-19. The data were produced by immunoSEQ multiplex PCR, yet TCRdb's version contains in-frame clones alone and is incomplete. The profile shows under 500,000 clones, around nine tenths of them singletons. This receptor was obtained from a woman aged 25 to 39 with acute or convalescent COVID-19. This chain joins TRBV11-2 and TRBJ1-2; D unclear. The source material was peripheral blood. The CDR3 sequence is CASSSVTGYLGYTF. DNA of the CDR3: TGTGCCAGCAGCTCCGTAACCGGTTATTTGGGCTACACCTTC.